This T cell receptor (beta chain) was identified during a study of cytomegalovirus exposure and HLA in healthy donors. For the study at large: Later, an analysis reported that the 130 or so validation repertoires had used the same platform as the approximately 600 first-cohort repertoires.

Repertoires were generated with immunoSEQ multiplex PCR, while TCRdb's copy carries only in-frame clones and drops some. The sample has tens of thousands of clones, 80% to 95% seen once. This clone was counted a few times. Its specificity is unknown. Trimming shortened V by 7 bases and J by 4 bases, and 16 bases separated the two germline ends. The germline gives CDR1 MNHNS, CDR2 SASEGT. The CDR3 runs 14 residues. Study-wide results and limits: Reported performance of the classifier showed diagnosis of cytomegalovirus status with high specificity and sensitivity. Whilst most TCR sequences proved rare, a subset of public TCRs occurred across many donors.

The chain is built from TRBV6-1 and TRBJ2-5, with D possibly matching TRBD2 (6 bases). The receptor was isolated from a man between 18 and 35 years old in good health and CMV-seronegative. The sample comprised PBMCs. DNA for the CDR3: TGTGCCAGCAAAGCCTCATGGGGAGGAGAGACCCAGTACTTC. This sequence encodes CASKASWGGETQYF.